This TCR beta chain was identified in a study of cytomegalovirus exposure and HLA in healthy donors. Germline CDR1 SGHRS, CDR2 YFSETQ. The CDR3 loop spans 17 amino acids. V lost 3 bases, J lost 4 bases, and 10 bases stayed unmatched. PCR was performed using 60 Vbeta and 13 Jbeta primers. This table comes from immunoSEQ multiplex PCR, and its TCRdb copy is limited to in-frame clones, with some not included. Of 150,000 to 200,000 clones listed, roughly 78% were seen once; the top ten hold 4.4%. This chain connects TRBV5-1 to TRBJ2-1; 10 bases match TRBD2. The sequenced sample was PBMCs. The sequence was obtained from a woman under 40 in good health and CMV-seropositive. Here the CDR3 DNA reads TGCGCCAGCAGCTCGGGGACTAGCGCTGCGCTTTACAATGAGCAGTTCTTC. This sequence encodes CASSSGTSAALYNEQFF.